The table lists the clone carrying this TCR beta chain with a few counts. Each population that was sorted was more than 98% pure. This entry is derived from a study of beta chain features in type 1 diabetes. The authors reverse transcribed all of the isolated RNA, so sequencing captured expressed TCRB transcripts. TCRdb's table, derived via immunoSEQ multiplex PCR, lists solely in-frame clones and lacks some. The table has hundreds of thousands of clones, around 65% seen once. This CDR3 comprises 15 residues. Trimming stripped 0 bases from V and 1 base from J, with 10 bases between. CDR1 SGDLS and CDR2 YYNGEE come from the germline V gene.

Sequenced input: naive CD4+ T cells from blood. V gene TRBV9 combines with J gene TRBJ2-5; no clear D gene. The TCR sequence derives from a man aged 25 to 40 in good health. The chain's CDR3 is CASSVATVPQETQYF. CDR3 bases: TGTGCCAGCAGCGTAGCTACGGTCCCCCAAGAGACCCAGTACTTC.